A single sample is the source of the 7 T cell receptor beta chains below, sequenced in a study of T cells after yellow fever vaccination. From the 5' RACE reads, TCRdb called clonotypes with MiXCR, one entry per CDR3 protein. Among 620,000 or so distinct CDR3 sequences listed, around an eighth were seen once. Sequencing was performed on PBMCs, taken on the day of the yellow fever booster vaccination. The origin of the receptors is a man aged 25 to 45 who received the YFV17D yellow fever vaccine.

The V gene is TRBV4-1, the J gene TRBJ2-7; 11 bases fit TRBD1. Germline V gene sequence: CDR1 MGHRA, CDR2 YSYEKL. CDR3 length equals 14 residues. The V and J ends lost 5 bases and 7 bases, in that order; junction bases with no gene match: 7. The CDR3, as DNA: TGCGCCAGCAGCGAGGGACAGGGGGTGGGTGAGCAGTACTTC. This gives the protein CASSEGQGVGEQYF.

In its sample, this clonotype was seen a few times. V gene TRBV12-3 or TRBV12-4 combines with J gene TRBJ1-2; no clear D. The CDR3 extends over 12 amino acids. The germline V and J ends were trimmed by 2 bases and 6 bases, with 7 bases remaining between them. CDR3 region: CASSLRFDGYTF. The CDR3 DNA follows: TGTGCCAGCAGTTTAAGGTTCGATGGCTACACCTTC.

This clonotype came up a few times. This chain links TRBV9 with TRBJ1-2; D is unclear. V gave up 1 base and J gave up 2 bases, with 18 bases separating them. Germline-derived CDR1 and CDR2 are SGDLS and YYNGEE. The CDR3 consists of 17 residues. The CDR3 bases are TGTGCCAGCAGCGTAAGTGGTACATCCACCGCCAACTATGGCTACACCTTC. This translates into CASSVSGTSTANYGYTF.

The sample holds a few counts of this clonotype. CDR3 protein: CASSLLAGETEQFF. CDR3 in DNA: TGTGCCAGCAGTTTGCTAGCGGGAGAAACTGAGCAGTTCTTC. The chain has TRBV12-3 or TRBV12-4 and TRBJ2-1, with TRBD2 matching over 10 bases. The length of the CDR3 is 14 residues. With V trimmed by 3 bases and J by 9 bases, 5 bases remained unmatched.

In DNA, the CDR3 is TGTGCCAGCAGTAGCCAGGGGGTTCAGCCCCAGCATTTT. Its protein product is CASSSQGVQPQHF. The V and J genes are TRBV9 and TRBJ1-5; 7 bases are a match to TRBD1. This CDR3 region has 13 residues. Per the germline V gene, CDR1 is SGDLS and CDR2 is YYNGEE. Trimming removed 5 bases from V and 6 bases from J; junction bases left unmatched: 5.

There are a few counts of this clonotype. V and J are TRBV7-2 and TRBJ2-1, with 7 bases lining up with TRBD1. CDR1 SGHTA and CDR2 FQGNSA come from the germline V gene. There are 11 residues in the CDR3. After removal of 3 bases from V and 12 bases from J, the junction contained 2 bases not matched to a gene. The chain's CDR3 is CASSLRQGQFF. The CDR3, as DNA: TGTGCCAGCAGCTTGCGACAGGGGCAGTTCTTC.

The chain recombines TRBV28 with TRBJ2-3; TRBD2 matches at 12 bases. Germline loops: CDR1 MDHEN, CDR2 SYDVKM. The CDR3 has 17 amino acids. V lost 0 bases and J lost 0; bases outside the gene matches: 1. The CDR3, as DNA: TGTGCCAGCAGTTTATGGGGGACTAGCGGGAGCACAGATACGCAGTATTTT. Translation: CASSLWGTSGSTDTQYF.